This T cell receptor (beta chain) emerged from a study of OX40 agonist ivuxolimab in advanced cancers. Study outcomes and limitations: People who partly responded at 0.1-3.0 mg/kg had some of the least clonal expansion seen.

Germline V CDR1 and CDR2: KGHSH, LQKENI. V lost 3 bases to trimming and J lost 4 bases; unmatched junction nucleotides: 3. CDR3 length: 14 residues. Clones were read by immunoSEQ multiplex PCR, and TCRdb kept only the in-frame ones, dropping some. The sample consists of 51,000 or so clones, less than 85% of them appearing once. For this clone: Its antigen is undetermined.

The source was CD4+ or CD8+ T cells sorted from blood, collected in a trial of the OX40 agonist ivuxolimab. The receptor comes from an adult with an advanced solid tumor such as melanoma, head and neck, liver or kidney cancer. V and J are TRBV18 and TRBJ2-1, with TRBD2 matching 7 bases. CDR3 bases: TGTGCCAGCTCACCCAGACTAGCTTACAATGAGCAGTTCTTC. Translated, it gives CASSPRLAYNEQFF. Based on the CDR3 plus reference TRBV18 and TRBJ2-1, the full variable domain is NAGVMQNPRHLVRRRGQEARLRCSPMKGHSHVYWYRQLPEEGLKFMVYLQKENIIDESGMPKERFSAEFPKEGPSILRIQQVVRGDSAAYFCASSPRLAYNEQFFGPGTRLTVL.